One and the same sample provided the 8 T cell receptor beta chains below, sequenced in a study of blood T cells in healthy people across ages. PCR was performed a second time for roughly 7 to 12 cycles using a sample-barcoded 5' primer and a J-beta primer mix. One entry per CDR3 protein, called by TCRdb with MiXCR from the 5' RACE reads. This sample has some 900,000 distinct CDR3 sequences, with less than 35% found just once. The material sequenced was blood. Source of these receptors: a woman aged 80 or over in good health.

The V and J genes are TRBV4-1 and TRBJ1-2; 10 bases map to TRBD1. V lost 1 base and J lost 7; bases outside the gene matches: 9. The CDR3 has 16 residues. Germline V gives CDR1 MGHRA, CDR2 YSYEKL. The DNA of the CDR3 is TGCGCCAGCAGCCAAGGTCCGGGACAGGGGTTCTGTGGCTACACCTTC. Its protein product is CASSQGPGQGFCGYTF.

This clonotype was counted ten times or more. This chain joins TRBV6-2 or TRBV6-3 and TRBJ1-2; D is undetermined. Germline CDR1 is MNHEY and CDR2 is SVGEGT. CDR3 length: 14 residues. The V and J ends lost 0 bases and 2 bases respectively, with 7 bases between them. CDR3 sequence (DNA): TGTGCCAGCAGTTACTCGAAAGTCAACTATGGCTACACCTTC. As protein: CASSYSKVNYGYTF.

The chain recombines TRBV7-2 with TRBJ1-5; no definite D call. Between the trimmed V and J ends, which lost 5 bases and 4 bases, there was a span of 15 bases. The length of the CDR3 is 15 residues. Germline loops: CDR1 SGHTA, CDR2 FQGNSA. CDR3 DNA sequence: TGTGCCAGCAGCCCCGGGATAGGGTTTAATCAGCCCCAGCATTTT. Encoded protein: CASSPGIGFNQPQHF.

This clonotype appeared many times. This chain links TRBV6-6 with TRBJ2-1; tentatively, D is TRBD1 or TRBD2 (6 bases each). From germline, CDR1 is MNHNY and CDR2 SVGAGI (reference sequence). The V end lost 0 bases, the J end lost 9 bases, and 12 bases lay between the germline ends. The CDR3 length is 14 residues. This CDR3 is CASSYSGGWGEQFF. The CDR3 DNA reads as TGTGCCAGCAGTTACTCAGGGGGGTGGGGTGAGCAGTTCTTC.

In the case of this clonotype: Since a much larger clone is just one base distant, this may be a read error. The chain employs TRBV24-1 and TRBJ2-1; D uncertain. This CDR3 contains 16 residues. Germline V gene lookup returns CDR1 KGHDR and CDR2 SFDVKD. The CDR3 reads CAASEPGSLTYNEQFF. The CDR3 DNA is TGTGCCGCCAGTGAGCCCGGGTCGCTTACCTACAATGAGCAGTTCTTC.

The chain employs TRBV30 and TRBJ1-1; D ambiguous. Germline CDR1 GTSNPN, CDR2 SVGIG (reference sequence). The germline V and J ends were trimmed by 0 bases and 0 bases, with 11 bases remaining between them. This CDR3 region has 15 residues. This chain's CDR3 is CAWSVQLGMNTEAFF. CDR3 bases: TGTGCCTGGAGTGTACAGCTGGGGATGAACACTGAAGCTTTCTTT. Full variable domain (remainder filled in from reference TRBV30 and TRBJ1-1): SQTIHQWPATLVQPVGSPLSLECTVEGTSNPNLYWYRQAAGRGLQLLFYSVGIGQISSEVPQNLSASRPQDRQFILSSKKLLLSDSGFYLCAWSVQLGMNTEAFFGQGTRLTVV.

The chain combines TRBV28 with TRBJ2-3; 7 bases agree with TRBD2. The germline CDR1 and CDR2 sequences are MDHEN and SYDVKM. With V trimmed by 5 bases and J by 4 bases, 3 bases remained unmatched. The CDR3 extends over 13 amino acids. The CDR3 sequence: CASSDGLADTQYF. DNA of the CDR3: TGTGCCAGCAGTGATGGACTAGCAGATACGCAGTATTTT.

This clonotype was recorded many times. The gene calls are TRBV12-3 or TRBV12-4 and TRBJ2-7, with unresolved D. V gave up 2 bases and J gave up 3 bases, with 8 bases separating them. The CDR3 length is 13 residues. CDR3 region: CASSLPPDYEQYF. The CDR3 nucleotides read TGTGCCAGCAGTTTACCCCCGGACTACGAGCAGTACTTC.